These T cell receptor beta chains were read from a single sample in a study of T cells in Graves' hyperthyroidism and ophthalmopathy. MiXCR was run by TCRdb on the multiplex PCR reads, yielding one entry per CDR3 protein. In the table there are fewer than 800,000 distinct CDR3 sequences, around 17% of which are singletons. The sequencing input was blood. These receptors all come from a man in his late teens or twenties with Graves' hyperthyroidism. Each CDR3 is given with its conserved first and last residue. The D gene is left open where the match is weak. Not every row has a clone size; where given, it reads once, few, many or a size class.

TRBJ2-2,TRBV24-1,16,few,-,CATSDLGHRNTGELFF,TGTGCCACCAGTGATTTAGGTCACAGGAACACCGGGGAGCTGTTTTTT
TRBJ1-5,TRBV28,17,many,-,CASIPGPRDSLVRPQHF,TGTGCCAGCATCCCGGGGCCCAGGGATTCACTGGTGAGGCCCCAGCATTTT
TRBJ2-7,TRBV4-1,15,few,-,CASSQSGTNSYEQYF,TGCGCCAGCAGCCAGTCCGGGACCAACTCCTACGAGCAGTACTTC
TRBJ2-7,TRBV6-5,14,-,-,CASSSYGAVYEQYF,TGTGCCAGCAGCTCATACGGGGCAGTATACGAGCAGTACTTC
TRBJ2-3,TRBV5-1,13,-,-,CASSLREWDTQYF,TGCGCCAGCAGCTTGCGGGAGTGGGATACGCAGTATTTT
TRBJ2-1,TRBV6-2/TRBV6-3,16,few,TRBD2,CASSRRTSGFYNEQFF,TGTGCCAGCAGTCGGCGGACTAGCGGTTTCTACAATGAGCAGTTCTTC
TRBJ2-1,TRBV3-1,13,many,TRBD1,CASSQTGSNEQFF,TGTGCCAGCAGCCAGACAGGGAGCAATGAGCAGTTCTTC
TRBJ2-5,TRBV7-9,13,many,-,CASSRARGETQYF,TGTGCCAGCAGCCGGGCCAGGGGAGAGACCCAGTACTTC
TRBJ2-7,TRBV7-9,13,-,-,CASSPELTREQYF,TGTGCCAGCAGCCCTGAATTAACCCGAGAGCAGTACTTC
TRBJ2-1,TRBV20-1,14,few,-,CSARDWLPYNEQFF,TGCAGTGCTAGAGATTGGCTCCCCTACAATGAGCAGTTCTTC
TRBJ1-2,TRBV12-3/TRBV12-4,14,few,TRBD1,CASNRQGFNYGYTF,TGTGCCAGCAACAGACAGGGTTTTAACTATGGCTACACCTTC
TRBJ2-7,TRBV30,17,-,TRBD2,CAWSILAGGSNSYEQYF,TGTGCCTGGAGTATACTAGCGGGAGGGTCCAACTCCTACGAGCAGTACTTC
TRBJ2-3,TRBV7-3,15,few,-,CASSPGPGLSDTQYF,TGTGCCAGCAGCCCCGGCCCAGGGTTATCAGATACGCAGTATTTT
TRBJ2-1,TRBV7-9,14,-,-,CASSLALTGNEQFF,TGTGCCAGCAGCTTAGCGCTTACCGGGAATGAGCAGTTCTTC
TRBJ2-5,TRBV11-2,16,few,TRBD2,CASSLFGGRDQETQYF,TGTGCCAGCAGCTTATTCGGGGGGAGGGACCAAGAGACCCAGTACTTC
TRBJ2-3,TRBV25-1,15,-,TRBD1,CASSEFYRGLDTQYF,TGTGCCAGCAGTGAATTCTACAGGGGGCTAGATACGCAGTATTTT
TRBJ2-2,TRBV30,15,many,-,CAWSVPDYLTGELFF,TGTGCCTGGAGTGTACCCGACTATCTTACCGGGGAGCTGTTTTTT
TRBJ1-2,TRBV9,15,-,-,CASSPHPPENYGYTF,TGTGCCAGCAGCCCCCATCCCCCGGAAAACTATGGCTACACCTTC
TRBJ2-5,TRBV9,19,-,TRBD2,CASSVAPGLAGGDQETQYF,TGTGCCAGCAGCGTAGCACCGGGACTAGCGGGAGGTGACCAAGAGACCCAGTACTTC
TRBJ2-5,TRBV7-9,15,many,-,CASSRAKWEQETQYF,TGTGCCAGCAGCCGAGCGAAGTGGGAACAAGAGACCCAGTACTTC
TRBJ2-7,TRBV20-1,15,-,-,CSARDGTSASYEQYF,TGCAGTGCTAGAGACGGGACATCTGCTTCCTACGAGCAGTACTTC
TRBJ2-7,TRBV7-2,12,few,-,CASSFRAGEQYF,TGTGCCAGCAGCTTCCGGGCGGGGGAGCAGTACTTC
TRBJ1-1,TRBV20-1,13,-,-,CSAKGSVLTEAFF,TGCAGTGCTAAGGGCAGCGTCCTCACTGAAGCTTTCTTT
TRBJ1-1,TRBV19,15,once,-,CASSITRVGNTEAFF,TGTGCCAGTAGTATTACCAGGGTAGGGAACACTGAAGCTTTCTTT
TRBJ1-5,TRBV7-8,12,few,-,CASSAGDQPQHF,TGTGCCAGCAGCGCTGGTGATCAGCCCCAGCATTTT
TRBJ1-5,TRBV14,17,few,-,CASSPQARGGSNQPQHF,TGTGCCAGCAGCCCCCAGGCGCGGGGGGGAAGCAATCAGCCCCAGCATTTT
TRBJ2-3,TRBV20-1,15,-,-,CSAPYPTAHADTQYF,TGCAGTGCTCCCTACCCGACAGCCCATGCAGATACGCAGTATTTT
TRBJ2-7,TRBV11-2,12,-,-,CASSLINYEQYF,TGTGCCAGCAGCTTAATAAACTACGAGCAGTACTTC
TRBJ1-6,TRBV7-2,16,-,-,CASSFAAGPPNSPLHF,TGTGCCAGCAGCTTTGCCGCGGGGCCGCCGAATTCACCCCTCCACTTT
TRBJ2-2,TRBV19,15,few,TRBD1,CASSIMTGRTGELFF,TGTGCCAGTAGTATAATGACAGGGAGAACCGGGGAGCTGTTTTTT
TRBJ2-1,TRBV12-3/TRBV12-4,17,many,TRBD1,CASSSPGTGRNYNEQFF,TGTGCCAGCAGTAGTCCCGGGACAGGGCGCAACTACAATGAGCAGTTCTTC
TRBJ1-1,TRBV13,15,few,TRBD1,CASSPGQGRTTEAFF,TGTGCCAGCAGCCCCGGACAGGGTAGGACCACTGAAGCTTTCTTT
TRBJ2-5,TRBV5-1,16,-,TRBD2,CASSLARGRARETQYF,TGCGCCAGCAGCTTGGCCCGCGGGAGGGCCCGGGAGACCCAGTACTTC
TRBJ2-1,TRBV24-1,16,-,TRBD1,CATSEAGNRGINEQFF,TGTGCCACCAGTGAAGCCGGAAACAGGGGGATCAATGAGCAGTTCTTC
TRBJ2-7,TRBV4-2,16,-,TRBD2,CASSQEYAGEGYEQYF,TGTGCCAGCAGCCAAGAATATGCGGGAGAAGGCTACGAGCAGTACTTC
TRBJ2-7,TRBV13,14,few,-,CASSQPGQSYEQYF,TGTGCCAGCAGCCAACCTGGACAGAGCTACGAGCAGTACTTC
TRBJ2-5,TRBV5-4,14,-,-,CASSLVAGGTQLYF,-
TRBJ1-2,TRBV20-1,13,few,-,CSARDGAGDGYTF,TGCAGTGCTAGAGATGGGGCAGGGGATGGCTACACCTTC
TRBJ1-5,TRBV30,15,many,-,CAWSSGQGGNQPQHF,TGTGCCTGGAGTTCGGGGCAGGGTGGCAATCAGCCCCAGCATTTT
TRBJ2-2,TRBV9,17,few,-,CASSVAGVGAKAGELFF,TGTGCCAGCAGCGTAGCTGGCGTGGGGGCTAAAGCCGGGGAGCTGTTTTTT
TRBJ2-7,TRBV4-1,16,few,-,CASSQVDRALPYEQYF,TGCGCCAGCAGCCAAGTGGATAGGGCCTTACCCTACGAGCAGTACTTC
TRBJ2-7,TRBV6-1,13,few,-,CASTEGLSYEQYF,TGTGCCAGCACGGAGGGCCTCTCCTACGAGCAGTACTTC
TRBJ2-2,TRBV19,11,-,-,CASGQTGELFF,TGTGCCAGCGGACAGACCGGGGAGCTGTTTTTT
TRBJ2-2,TRBV28,14,-,-,CASGAAAATGELFF,TGTGCCTCGGGGGCTGCCGCCGCCACCGGGGAGCTGTTTTTT
TRBJ1-4,TRBV3-1,18,few,-,CASSQVVPRDLPAKKLFF,TGTGCCAGCAGCCAAGTTGTACCCAGGGACCTTCCTGCTAAAAAACTGTTTTTT